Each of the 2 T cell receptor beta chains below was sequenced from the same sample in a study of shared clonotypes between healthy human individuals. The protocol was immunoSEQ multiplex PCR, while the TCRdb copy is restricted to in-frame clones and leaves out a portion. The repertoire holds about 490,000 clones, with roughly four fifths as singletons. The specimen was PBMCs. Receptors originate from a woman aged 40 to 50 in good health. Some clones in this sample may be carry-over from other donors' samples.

The CDR3 sequence is CASSVGAGVSDTIYF. The CDR3 DNA follows: TGTGCCAGCAGCGTAGGTGCAGGGGTATCGGACACCATATATTTT. This chain uses TRBV9 with TRBJ1-3, with a possible D match to TRBD1 (6 bases). The ends were cut back, 0 bases at V and 8 bases at J, with 15 bases in the middle. The CDR3 loop spans 15 amino acids. Germline loops: CDR1 SGDLS, CDR2 YYNGEE.

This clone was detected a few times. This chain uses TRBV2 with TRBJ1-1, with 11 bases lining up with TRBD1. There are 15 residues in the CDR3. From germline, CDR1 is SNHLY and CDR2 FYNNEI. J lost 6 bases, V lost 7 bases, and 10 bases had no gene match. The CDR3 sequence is CASNPRTGGSAEAFF. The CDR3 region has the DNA TGTGCCAGCAACCCACGGACAGGGGGCAGCGCTGAAGCTTTCTTT.